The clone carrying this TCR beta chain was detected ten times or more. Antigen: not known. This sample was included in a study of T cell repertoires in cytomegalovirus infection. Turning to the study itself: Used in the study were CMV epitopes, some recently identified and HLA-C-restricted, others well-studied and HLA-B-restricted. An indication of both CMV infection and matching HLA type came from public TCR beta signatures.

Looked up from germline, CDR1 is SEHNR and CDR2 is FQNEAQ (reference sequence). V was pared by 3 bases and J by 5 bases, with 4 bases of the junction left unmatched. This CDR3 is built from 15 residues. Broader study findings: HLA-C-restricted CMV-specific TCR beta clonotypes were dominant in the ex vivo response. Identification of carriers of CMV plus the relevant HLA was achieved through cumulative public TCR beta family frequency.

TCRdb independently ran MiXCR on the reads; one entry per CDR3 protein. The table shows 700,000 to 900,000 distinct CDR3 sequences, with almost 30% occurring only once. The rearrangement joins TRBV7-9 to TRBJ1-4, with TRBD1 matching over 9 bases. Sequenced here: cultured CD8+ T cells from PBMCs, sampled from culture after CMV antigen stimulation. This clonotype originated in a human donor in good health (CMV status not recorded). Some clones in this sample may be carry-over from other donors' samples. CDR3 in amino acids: CASSFRDRENEKLFF. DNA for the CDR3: TGTGCCAGCAGCTTCCGGGACAGGGAAAATGAAAAACTGTTTTTT.